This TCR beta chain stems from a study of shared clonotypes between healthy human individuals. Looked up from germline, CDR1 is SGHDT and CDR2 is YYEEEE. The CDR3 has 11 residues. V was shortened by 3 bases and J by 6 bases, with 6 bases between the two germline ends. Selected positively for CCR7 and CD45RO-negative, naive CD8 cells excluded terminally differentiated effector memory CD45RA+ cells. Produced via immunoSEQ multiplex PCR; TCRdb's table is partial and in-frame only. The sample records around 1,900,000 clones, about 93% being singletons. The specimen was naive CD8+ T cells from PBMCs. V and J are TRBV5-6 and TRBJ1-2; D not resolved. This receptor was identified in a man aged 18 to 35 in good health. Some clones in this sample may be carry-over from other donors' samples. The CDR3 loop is CASSSSDGYTF. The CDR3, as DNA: TGTGCCAGCAGCTCCTCAGATGGCTACACCTTC.